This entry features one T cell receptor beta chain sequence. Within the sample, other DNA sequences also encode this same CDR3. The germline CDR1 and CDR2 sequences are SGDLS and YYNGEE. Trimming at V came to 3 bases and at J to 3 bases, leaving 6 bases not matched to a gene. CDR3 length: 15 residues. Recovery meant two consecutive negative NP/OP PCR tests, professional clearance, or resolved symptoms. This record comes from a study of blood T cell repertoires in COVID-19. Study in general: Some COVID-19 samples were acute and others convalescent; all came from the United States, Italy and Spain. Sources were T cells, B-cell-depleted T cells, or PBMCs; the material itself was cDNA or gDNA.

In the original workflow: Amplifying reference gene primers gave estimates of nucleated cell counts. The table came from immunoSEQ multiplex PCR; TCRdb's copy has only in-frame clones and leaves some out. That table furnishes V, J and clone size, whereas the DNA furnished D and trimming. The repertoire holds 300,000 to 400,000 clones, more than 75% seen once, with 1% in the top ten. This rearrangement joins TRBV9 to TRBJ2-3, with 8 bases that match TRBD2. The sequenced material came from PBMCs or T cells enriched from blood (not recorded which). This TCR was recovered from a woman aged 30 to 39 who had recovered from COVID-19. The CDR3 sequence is CASSASGGRTDTQYF. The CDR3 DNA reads TGTGCCAGCAGCGCGAGCGGGGGTCGAACAGATACGCAGTATTTT.